This is a list of T cell receptor beta chains from one sample in a study of T cells after posttransplantation cyclophosphamide. Assay used: immunoSEQ multiplex PCR; TCRdb lists only in-frame clones, some missing. This set yields 35,000 to 55,000 clones and no singletons; the top ten hold 2% to 3%. The specimen was PBMCs. These receptors were collected from a man aged 35 to 55 in good health, CMV-negative, and a related stem cell transplant donor. The conserved cysteine and the conserved F or W are not part of the CDR3 here.

j_gene: TRBJ2-4
v_gene: TRBV19
CDR3aa: ASTTGAKNIQY

j_gene: TRBJ2-4
v_gene: TRBV18
CDR3aa: ASSPGGQANIQY

j_gene: TRBJ1-2
v_gene: TRBV5-6
CDR3aa: ASSFGQGHYGYT

j_gene: TRBJ1-1
v_gene: TRBV27
CDR3aa: ASSHDSSPGTEAF

j_gene: TRBJ2-3
v_gene: TRBV7-9
CDR3aa: ASSLVGGLSGTDTQY

j_gene: TRBJ2-3
v_gene: TRBV7-9
CDR3aa: ASTRSTDTQY

j_gene: TRBJ1-2
v_gene: TRBV7-3
CDR3aa: ASSLTAGQGNYGYT

j_gene: TRBJ1-6
v_gene: TRBV9
CDR3aa: ASSATLDRYNSPLH

j_gene: TRBJ2-3
v_gene: TRBV5-6
CDR3aa: ASSTLAGAQY

j_gene: TRBJ1-4
v_gene: TRBV5-4
CDR3aa: ASSLLGGGEKLF

j_gene: TRBJ2-1
v_gene: TRBV5-1
CDR3aa: ASSPQGGGNYNEQF

j_gene: TRBJ2-3
v_gene: TRBV5-8
CDR3aa: ASSLGSIAGGTDTQY

j_gene: TRBJ2-7
v_gene: TRBV9
CDR3aa: ASSVIAGGEQY

j_gene: TRBJ2-5
v_gene: TRBV7-6
CDR3aa: ASSYTGTNQETQY

j_gene: TRBJ2-2
v_gene: TRBV5-6
CDR3aa: ASSWAGQYGGELF

j_gene: TRBJ2-5
v_gene: TRBV5-1
CDR3aa: ASSLGTGGYQETQY

j_gene: TRBJ1-3
v_gene: TRBV29-1
CDR3aa: SVVAGSTVNTIY

j_gene: TRBJ2-7
v_gene: TRBV6-5
CDR3aa: ASSSSVYEQY

j_gene: TRBJ2-5
v_gene: TRBV19
CDR3aa: ASSRDREETQY

j_gene: TRBJ2-7
v_gene: TRBV19
CDR3aa: ASRTSGSLLHEQY

j_gene: TRBJ1-1
v_gene: TRBV19
CDR3aa: ASSKVTNTEAF

j_gene: TRBJ1-2
v_gene: TRBV7-9
CDR3aa: ASSPSRIYGYT

j_gene: TRBJ2-3
v_gene: TRBV6-5
CDR3aa: ASRLQGSTDTQY

j_gene: TRBJ1-3
v_gene: TRBV25-1
CDR3aa: ASRDSSGNTIY

j_gene: TRBJ2-1
v_gene: TRBV14
CDR3aa: ASSLLDSNEQF

j_gene: TRBJ2-3
v_gene: TRBV4-3
CDR3aa: ASSQGLAVTDTQY